The clone carrying this TCR beta chain has only a few counts. These data originate in a study of T cells in Graves' hyperthyroidism and ophthalmopathy. Template material for amplifying TCR beta CDR3 regions consisted of RNA transcripts. An initial round of RT-PCR targeting the TCR CDR3 relied on the HTBI primer set. TCRdb reprocessed the multiplex PCR reads via MiXCR and lists one record per CDR3 protein. This table has 500,000 to 650,000 distinct CDR3 sequences, roughly 15% appearing once. With 2 bases clipped from V and 3 bases from J, the junction kept 10 bases outside the gene matches. CDR3 length equals 18 residues. Germline CDR1 is SGHNT and CDR2 is YYREEE (reference sequence).

V gene TRBV5-4 combines with J gene TRBJ1-4, with 10 bases matching TRBD1. The receptor was derived from a woman between 50 and 59 years old with Graves' ophthalmopathy. Sequencing was carried out using blood. The CDR3 loop reads CASSLTGQGQGANEKLFF. The CDR3 DNA follows: TGTGCCAGCAGCTTAACGGGACAGGGGCAAGGGGCTAATGAAAAACTGTTTTTT.